This entry features one TCR beta chain sequence. The target antigen is unknown. This entry belongs to a study of STAT3 mutations in large granular lymphocyte leukemia. On the study more broadly: Roughly half of the longitudinally sequenced T-LGLL patients carried detectable canonical activating STAT3 mutations. Immunosuppressive therapy was given to more than half of T-LGLL patients. Study findings and constraints: Every T-LGLL patient had at least one immunodominant TCRbeta clonotype. Clonal expansion was inferred from other time points because no sample existed at each clone's first appearance.

Germline loops: CDR1 SEHNR, CDR2 FQNEAQ (reference sequence). V dropped 2 bases and J dropped 4; count of bases not matched to a gene: 8. The CDR3 is 16 residues long. Data came from immunoSEQ multiplex PCR; TCRdb stores just in-frame clones and leaves some out. The table records roughly 38,000 clones, over 75% of them present only once. Sequences were obtained from PBMCs. The gene calls are TRBV7-9 and TRBJ2-7, with 10 bases identical to TRBD1. The source of this sequence is a human donor with T large granular lymphocyte leukemia. Some clones in this sample may be carry-over from other donors' samples. This chain's CDR3 is CASSLIGTGVEYEQYF. Here the CDR3 DNA reads TGTGCCAGCAGCTTAATCGGGACAGGGGTGGAATACGAGCAGTACTTC.